The next 22 T cell receptor beta chains were all read from a single sample in a study of T cell responses to AZD1222 COVID-19 vaccine. Some clones are missing from TCRdb's copy, which holds only in-frame ones; the method was immunoSEQ multiplex PCR. This sample has 150,000 or so clones; roughly 90% occur once, and the top ten carry around 3.5%. The material was peripheral blood, obtained 28 days after the second AZD1222 dose. The receptors shown here come from an adult who received the AZD1222 COVID-19 vaccine.

CDR3 nucleotide sequence: TGTGCCAGCAGCCCGAACAGGATACAAGAGACCCAGTACTTC. Protein: CASSPNRIQETQYF. This chain joins TRBV7-8 and TRBJ2-5; weak D call: TRBD1 (5 bases). The CDR3 has 14 residues. Trimming stripped 5 bases from V and 2 bases from J, with 12 bases between. Germline lookup yields CDR1 SGHVS and CDR2 FQNEAQ.

This sequence joins TRBV18 and TRBJ2-1; TRBD1 or TRBD2 may be the D gene (5 bases each). The V end was cut by 2 bases, the J end by 14 bases, with 16 bases between. CDR3 length: 13 amino acids. CDR1 KGHSH and CDR2 LQKENI come from the germline V gene. CDR3 bases: TGTGCCAGCTCACCAAAAAGAGGGGAAAATGAGTTCTTC. Its protein product is CASSPKRGENEFF.

The chain carries TRBV18 and TRBJ2-1; TRBD2 aligns across 12 bases. Per the germline V gene, CDR1 is KGHSH and CDR2 is LQKENI. The CDR3 extends over 15 amino acids. V gave up 6 bases and J gave up 8 bases; unmatched junction bases: 8. CDR3 protein: CASSPTSGSPHEQFF. CDR3 DNA sequence: TGTGCCAGCTCCCCGACTAGCGGGAGCCCCCATGAGCAGTTCTTC.

V usage is TRBV5-4 and J usage is TRBJ2-3; TRBD2 matches 15 bases. This CDR3 has 19 residues. Trimming took 6 bases from V and 2 from J; bases not matched to a gene: 13. CDR1 and CDR2 from the germline V gene are SGHNT and YYREEE (reference sequence). The DNA of the CDR3 is TGTGCCAGCACCTTAGCCGGACTAGCGGGAGGGCCGGACACAGATACGCAGTATTTT. Amino acids: CASTLAGLAGGPDTDTQYF.

V gene TRBV5-6 combines with J gene TRBJ2-5; 7 bases align to TRBD2. The CDR3 totals 15 residues. Germline loops: CDR1 SGHDT, CDR2 YYEEEE. With V trimmed by 4 bases and J by 0 bases, 6 bases remained unmatched. The CDR3 loop is CASSRWDYHQETQYF. The CDR3 DNA reads as TGTGCCAGCAGCCGTTGGGACTACCACCAAGAGACCCAGTACTTC. Full variable domain (outside the CDR3, taken from reference TRBV5-6 and TRBJ2-5): DAGVTQSPTHLIKTRGQQVTLRCSPKSGHDTVSWYQQALGQGPQFIFQYYEEEERQRGNFPDRFSGHQFPNYSSELNVNALLLGDSALYLCASSRWDYHQETQYFGPGTRLLVL.

This chain joins TRBV11-3 and TRBJ2-1; 11 positions match TRBD1. CDR1 is SGHNT, CDR2 YENEEA, per germline. J gave up 7 bases and V 7 bases, and 6 bases lay outside the gene matches. The CDR3 is made up of 14 amino acids. The CDR3 spells CASKPGQGGNEQFF. The CDR3 DNA is TGTGCCAGCAAGCCGGGACAGGGGGGGAATGAGCAGTTCTTC.

The chain links TRBV21-1 to TRBJ2-2; the table's D call TRBD1 went unverified against the DNA. TRBV21-1 is shown as a pseudogene. The CDR3 covers 19 residues. In nucleotides, the CDR3 is TGTGCCAGCAGCAAAAAAGGGGTGGGACAGGGGAGGAACACCGGGGAGCTGTTTTTT. This gives the protein CASSKKGVGQGRNTGELFF.

The V and J genes are TRBV5-5 and TRBJ2-5, with D maybe TRBD2 (6 bases). Trimming took 2 bases from V and 10 from J, leaving 9 bases between them. Germline values: CDR1 SGHKS, CDR2 YYEKEE (reference sequence). This CDR3 has 11 amino acids. CDR3 bases: TGTGCCAGCAGCTTATCCGGGGGCCAGTACTTC. Translating it yields CASSLSGGQYF.

The chain has TRBV9 and TRBJ2-1, with 8 bases matching TRBD1. The germline V gene has CDR1 SGDLS and CDR2 YYNGEE. V dropped 4 bases and J dropped 13; count of bases not matched to a gene: 10. The CDR3 covers 13 residues. The CDR3, as DNA: TGTGCCAGCAGCCCGCGCCCAGGACAGGGTCAGTTCTTC. Protein: CASSPRPGQGQFF.

The V call is TRBV19, the J call TRBJ1-1; D gene ambiguous. The germline V gene encodes CDR1 LNHDA and CDR2 SQIVND (reference sequence). The V gene lost 3 bases and the J gene lost 4 bases, with 12 bases spanning the gap. The CDR3 is 14 amino acids. Written as DNA, the CDR3 is TGTGCCAGTAGTATCCCCGGGCGGGGCACTGAAGCTTTCTTT. Encoded protein: CASSIPGRGTEAFF.

The chain uses TRBV6-5 and TRBJ2-2; 9 bases map to TRBD1. The CDR3 length is 14 residues. Per the germline V gene, CDR1 is MNHEY and CDR2 is SVGAGI. The V and J ends lost 4 bases and 6 bases, in that order; junction bases with no gene match: 3. The CDR3 DNA sequence: TGTGCCAGCAGTTGGGGACAGGGCCCCGGGGAGCTGTTTTTT. Its protein is CASSWGQGPGELFF.

The chain links TRBV28 to TRBJ1-2; 10 bases are shared with TRBD1. This CDR3 is built from 13 residues. Trimming at V came to 7 bases and at J to 6 bases, leaving 5 bases not matched to a gene. Germline CDR1 MDHEN, CDR2 SYDVKM. The CDR3: CASKGQGVHGYTF. The CDR3 region has the DNA TGTGCCAGCAAAGGACAGGGGGTCCATGGCTACACCTTC.

In DNA form, the CDR3 reads TGTGCCAGCAGTGAAGAAACAGCGGGCAAAAACATTCAGTACTTC. It is translated as CASSEETAGKNIQYF. V and J are TRBV6-1 and TRBJ2-4; a possible D gene is TRBD2 (6 bases). Trimming removed 1 base at V and 3 bases at J, with 10 bases between. The CDR3 consists of 15 residues. Looked up from germline, CDR1 is MNHNS and CDR2 is SASEGT.

The V and J genes are TRBV5-4 and TRBJ2-7; D uncertain. V shed 5 bases and J shed 2 bases, with 17 bases lying between them. Germline V gene data show CDR1 as SGHNT and CDR2 as YYREEE (reference sequence). There are 15 residues in the CDR3. CDR3 amino acids: CASSTKVGGTYEQYF. CDR3 nucleotides: TGTGCCAGCAGTACAAAAGTCGGCGGAACCTACGAGCAGTACTTC.

The rearrangement uses TRBV2 and TRBJ2-2, with D maybe TRBD2 (6 bases). The germline V gene encodes CDR1 SNHLY and CDR2 FYNNEI. The V end lost 4 bases, the J end lost 2 bases, and 11 bases lay between the germline ends. This CDR3 region has 15 residues. CDR3 region: CASSAGTGNTGELFF. The CDR3 DNA is TGTGCCAGCAGTGCCGGGACTGGAAACACCGGGGAGCTGTTTTTT. The entire variable domain, with the rest obtained from reference TRBV2 and TRBJ2-2, is as follows: EPEVTQTPSHQVTQMGQEVILRCVPISNHLYFYWYRQILGQKVEFLVSFYNNEISEKSEIFDDQFSVERPDGSNFTLKIRSTKLEDSAMYFCASSAGTGNTGELFFGEGSRLTVL.

As to this clone: The same CDR3 is also encoded by other DNA sequences in this sample. This rearrangement joins TRBV7-2 to TRBJ1-3; D not resolved. Per the germline V gene, CDR1 is SGHTA and CDR2 is FQGNSA. Trimming pared 1 base from V and 0 bases from J, leaving 10 bases between. The CDR3 has 16 amino acids. The DNA for the CDR3 is TGTGCCAGCAGCTTAGTGAGAGCGACCTCTGGAAACACCATATATTTT. Translated: CASSLVRATSGNTIYF.

The gene calls are TRBV7-9 and TRBJ2-6; no firm D call. Deletions cut 5 bases from V and 0 bases from J, with 11 bases between. This CDR3 is built from 16 residues. CDR1 and CDR2 (germline): SEHNR, FQNEAQ (reference sequence). CDR3 loop: CASSPGWDSGANVLTF. CDR3 DNA sequence: TGTGCCAGCAGCCCCGGTTGGGACTCTGGGGCCAACGTCCTGACTTTC.

The V and J genes are TRBV5-1 and TRBJ2-1; D perhaps matches TRBD2 (5 bases). The CDR3 covers 13 residues. Deletions cut 5 bases from V and 14 bases from J, with 20 bases between. The V gene's germline CDR1 is SGHRS and CDR2 YFSETQ. The DNA of the CDR3 is TGCGCCAGCAGTTCTACCCCCACGGGAAGGAAGTTCTTC. Residues: CASSSTPTGRKFF.

This clone was recorded only once. This chain uses TRBV10-3 with TRBJ2-1; 7 bases map to TRBD1. The length of the CDR3 is 14 residues. Germline CDR1 is ENHRY and CDR2 is SYGVKD. Trimming took 10 bases from V and 7 from J; bases not matched to a gene: 13. CDR3 region: CATSGTAAFNEQFF. The CDR3 bases are TGTGCCACGTCCGGGACAGCCGCTTTTAATGAGCAGTTCTTC.

The chain employs TRBV2 and TRBJ1-6; D is undetermined. Germline V gene sequence: CDR1 SNHLY, CDR2 FYNNEI. This CDR3 is built from 14 residues. Between the trimmed V and J ends, which lost 8 bases and 5 bases, there was a span of 13 bases. The CDR3 reads CASHQELNNSPLHF. In nucleotides, the CDR3 is TGTGCCAGCCACCAGGAGCTAAATAATTCACCCCTCCACTTT.

This clone was observed once. The V gene is TRBV19, the J gene TRBJ1-4; 7 bases agree with TRBD1. The CDR3 runs to 14 residues. Germline loops: CDR1 LNHDA, CDR2 SQIVND (reference sequence). V lost 6 bases and J lost 0; bases outside the gene matches: 1. DNA of the CDR3: TGTGCCAGTAGGGGACAGCCAACTAATGAAAAACTGTTTTTT. This translates into CASRGQPTNEKLFF.

V usage is TRBV19 and J usage is TRBJ1-2; a weak D match, TRBD1 (6 bases). V lost 6 bases to trimming and J lost 7 bases, with 18 bases between them. CDR1 is LNHDA, CDR2 SQIVND, per germline (reference sequence). The CDR3 consists of 14 residues. CDR3 loop: CASSRTGRIVGYTF. The CDR3 coding sequence is TGTGCCAGTAGCCGCACAGGGCGGATTGTTGGCTACACCTTC.